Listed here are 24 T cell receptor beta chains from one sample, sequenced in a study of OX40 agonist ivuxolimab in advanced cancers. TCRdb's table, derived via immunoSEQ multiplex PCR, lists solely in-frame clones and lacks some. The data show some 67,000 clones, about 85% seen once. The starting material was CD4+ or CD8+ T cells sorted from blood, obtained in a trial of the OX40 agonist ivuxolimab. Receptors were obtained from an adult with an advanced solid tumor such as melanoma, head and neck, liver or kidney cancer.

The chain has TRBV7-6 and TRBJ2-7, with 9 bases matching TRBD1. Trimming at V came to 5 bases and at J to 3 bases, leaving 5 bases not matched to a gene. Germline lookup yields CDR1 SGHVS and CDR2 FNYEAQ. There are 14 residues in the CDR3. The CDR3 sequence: CASSGGTGYYEQYF. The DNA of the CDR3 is TGTGCCAGCAGCGGAGGGACAGGGTACTACGAGCAGTACTTC.

The CDR3 loop is CASSLLHNPYEQYF. Written as DNA, the CDR3 is TGTGCCAGCAGCTTGCTCCACAATCCCTACGAGCAGTACTTC. The chain is built from TRBV11-2 and TRBJ2-7; the D is unclear. Germline-derived CDR1 and CDR2 are SGHAT and FQNNGV. The CDR3 contains 14 residues. The ends were cut back, 3 bases at V and 2 bases at J, with 11 bases in the middle.

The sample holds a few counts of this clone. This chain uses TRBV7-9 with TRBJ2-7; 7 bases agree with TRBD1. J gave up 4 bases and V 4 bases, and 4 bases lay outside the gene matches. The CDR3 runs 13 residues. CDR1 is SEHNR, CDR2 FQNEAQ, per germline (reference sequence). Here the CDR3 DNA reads TGTGCCAGCAGCTGGGGACAGACTTACGAGCAGTACTTC. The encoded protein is CASSWGQTYEQYF.

CDR3 protein: CASSLKPQGANNSPLHF. DNA of the CDR3: TGCGCCAGCAGCTTGAAACCCCAGGGGGCGAATAATTCACCCCTCCACTTT. The chain joins TRBV5-1 to TRBJ1-6; 8 positions agree with TRBD1. The junction had 8 bases not matched to a gene; V was cut back by 1 base and J by 5 bases. In germline, CDR1 is SGHRS, CDR2 YFSETQ. CDR3 size: 17 residues.

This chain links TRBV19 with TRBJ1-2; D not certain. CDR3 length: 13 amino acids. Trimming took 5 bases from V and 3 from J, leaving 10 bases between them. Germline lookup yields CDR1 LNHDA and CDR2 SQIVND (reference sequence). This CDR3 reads CASSPKGDYGYTF. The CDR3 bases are TGTGCCAGTAGTCCAAAGGGCGACTATGGCTACACCTTC.

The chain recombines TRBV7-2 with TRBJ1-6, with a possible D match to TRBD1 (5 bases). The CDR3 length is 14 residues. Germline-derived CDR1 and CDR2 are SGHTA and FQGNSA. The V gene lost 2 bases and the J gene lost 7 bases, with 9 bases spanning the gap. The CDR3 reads CASSLRGRNSPLHF. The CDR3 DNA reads TGTGCCAGCAGCTTACGGGGACGGAATTCACCCCTCCACTTT.

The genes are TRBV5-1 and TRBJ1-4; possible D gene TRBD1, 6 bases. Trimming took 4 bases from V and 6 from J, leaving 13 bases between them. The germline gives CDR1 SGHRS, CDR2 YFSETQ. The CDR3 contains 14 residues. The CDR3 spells CASSPGQGDEKLFF. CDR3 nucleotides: TGCGCCAGCAGCCCGGGACAAGGTGATGAAAAACTGTTTTTT.

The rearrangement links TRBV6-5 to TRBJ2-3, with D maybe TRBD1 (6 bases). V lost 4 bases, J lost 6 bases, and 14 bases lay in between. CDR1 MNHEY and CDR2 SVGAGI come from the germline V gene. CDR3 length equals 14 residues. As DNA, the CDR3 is TGTGCCAGCAGTTCCCTGGGGGCACGGGATACGCAGTATTTT. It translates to CASSSLGARDTQYF.

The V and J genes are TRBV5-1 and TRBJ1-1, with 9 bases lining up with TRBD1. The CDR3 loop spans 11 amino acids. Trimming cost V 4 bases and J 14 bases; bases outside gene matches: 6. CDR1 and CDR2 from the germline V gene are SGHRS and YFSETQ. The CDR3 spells CASSGDRVEFF. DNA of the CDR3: TGCGCCAGCAGCGGGGACAGGGTCGAATTCTTT. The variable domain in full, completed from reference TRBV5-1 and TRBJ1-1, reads KAGVTQTPRYLIKTRGQQVTLSCSPISGHRSVSWYQQTPGQGLQFLFEYFSETQRNKGNFPGRFSGRQFSNSRSEMNVSTLELGDSALYLCASSGDRVEFFGQGTRLTVV.

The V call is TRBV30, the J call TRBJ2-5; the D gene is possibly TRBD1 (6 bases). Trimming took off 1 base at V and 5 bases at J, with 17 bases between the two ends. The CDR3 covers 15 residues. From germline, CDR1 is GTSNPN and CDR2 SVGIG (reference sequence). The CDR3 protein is CAWSAGRQVKETQYF. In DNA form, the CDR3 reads TGTGCCTGGAGTGCTGGGAGACAGGTTAAGGAGACCCAGTACTTC.

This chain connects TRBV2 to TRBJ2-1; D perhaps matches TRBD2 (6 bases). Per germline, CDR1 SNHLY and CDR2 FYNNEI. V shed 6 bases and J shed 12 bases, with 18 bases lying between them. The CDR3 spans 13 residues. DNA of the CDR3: TGTGCCAGCAGGTCCGCGCGGGACTTAGGGCAGTTCTTC. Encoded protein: CASRSARDLGQFF.

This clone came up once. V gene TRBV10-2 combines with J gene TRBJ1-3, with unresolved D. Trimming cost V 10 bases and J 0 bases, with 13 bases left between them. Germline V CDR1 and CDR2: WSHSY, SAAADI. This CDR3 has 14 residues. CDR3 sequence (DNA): TGCGCCACCTCAGTACGGGGCTCTGGAAACACCATATATTTT. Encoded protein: CATSVRGSGNTIYF.

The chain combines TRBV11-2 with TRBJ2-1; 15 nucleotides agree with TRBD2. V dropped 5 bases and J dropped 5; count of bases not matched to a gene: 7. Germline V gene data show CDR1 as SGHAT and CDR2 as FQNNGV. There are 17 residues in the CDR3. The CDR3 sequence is CASSPGLAGGFHNEQFF. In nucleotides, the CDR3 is TGTGCCAGCAGCCCGGGACTAGCGGGAGGTTTCCACAATGAGCAGTTCTTC.

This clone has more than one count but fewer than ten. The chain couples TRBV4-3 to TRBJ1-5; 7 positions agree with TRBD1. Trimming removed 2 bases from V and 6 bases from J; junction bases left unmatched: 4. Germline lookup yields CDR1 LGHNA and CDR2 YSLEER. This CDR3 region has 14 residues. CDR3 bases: TGCGCCAGCAGCCAACAGGGGGGAGGTCAGCCCCAGCATTTT. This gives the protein CASSQQGGGQPQHF.

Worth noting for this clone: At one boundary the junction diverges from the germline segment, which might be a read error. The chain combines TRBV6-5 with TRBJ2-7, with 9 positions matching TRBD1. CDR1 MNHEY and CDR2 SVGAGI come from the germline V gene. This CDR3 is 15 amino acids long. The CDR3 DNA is TGTGCCAGCGGTAAAGGAGTACGGGACAGGGTCCCCGTGGACTTC. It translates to CASGKGVRDRVPVDF.

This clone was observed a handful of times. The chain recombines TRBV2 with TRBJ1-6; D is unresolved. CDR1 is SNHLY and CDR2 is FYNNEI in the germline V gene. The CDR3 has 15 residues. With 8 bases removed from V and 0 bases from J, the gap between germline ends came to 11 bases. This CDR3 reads CASLLESSYNSPLHF. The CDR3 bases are TGTGCCAGCTTGCTGGAGAGCTCCTATAATTCACCCCTCCACTTT.

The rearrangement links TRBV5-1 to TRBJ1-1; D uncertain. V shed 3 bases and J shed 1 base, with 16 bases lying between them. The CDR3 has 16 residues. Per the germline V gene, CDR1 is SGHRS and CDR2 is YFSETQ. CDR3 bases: TGCGCCAGCAGCTCTGGAACGGCCTCGAGGAACACTGAAGCTTTCTTT. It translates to CASSSGTASRNTEAFF.

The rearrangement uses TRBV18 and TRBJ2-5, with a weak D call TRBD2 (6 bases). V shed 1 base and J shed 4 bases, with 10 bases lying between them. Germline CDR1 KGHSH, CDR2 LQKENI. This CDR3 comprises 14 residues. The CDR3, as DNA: TGTGCCAGCTCACCACGGCGGGACGGAGAGACCCAGTACTTC. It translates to CASSPRRDGETQYF.

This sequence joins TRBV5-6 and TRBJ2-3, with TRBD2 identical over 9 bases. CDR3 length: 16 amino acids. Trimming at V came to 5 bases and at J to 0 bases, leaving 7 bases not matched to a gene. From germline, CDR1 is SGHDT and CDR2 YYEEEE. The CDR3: CASRSTSGPSTDTQYF. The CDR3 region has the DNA TGTGCCAGCAGGTCAACTAGCGGGCCTAGCACAGATACGCAGTATTTT.

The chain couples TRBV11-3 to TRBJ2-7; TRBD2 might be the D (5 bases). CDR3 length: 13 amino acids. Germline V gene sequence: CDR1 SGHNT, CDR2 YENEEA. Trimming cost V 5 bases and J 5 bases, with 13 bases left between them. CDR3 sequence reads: CASSQPSRDEQYF. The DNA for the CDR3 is TGTGCCAGCAGCCAACCATCGCGGGACGAGCAGTACTTC.

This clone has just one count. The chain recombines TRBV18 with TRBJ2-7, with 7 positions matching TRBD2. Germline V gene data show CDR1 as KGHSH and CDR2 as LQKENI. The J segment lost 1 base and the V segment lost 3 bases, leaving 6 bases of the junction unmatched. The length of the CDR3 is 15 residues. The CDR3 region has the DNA TGTGCCAGCTCACCGGGAGGGGCCCTATCCTACGAGCAGTACTTC. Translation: CASSPGGALSYEQYF.

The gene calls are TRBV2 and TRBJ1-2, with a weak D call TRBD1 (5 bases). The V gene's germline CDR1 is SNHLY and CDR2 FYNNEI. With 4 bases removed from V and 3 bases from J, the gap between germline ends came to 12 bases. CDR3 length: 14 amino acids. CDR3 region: CASSVVRADYGYTF. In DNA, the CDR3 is TGTGCCAGCAGTGTTGTCAGGGCGGACTATGGCTACACCTTC.

CDR3: CASSVGGAGNEKLFF. CDR3 sequence (DNA): TGTGCCAGCAGTGTGGGAGGGGCTGGAAATGAAAAACTGTTTTTT. This sequence joins TRBV2 and TRBJ1-4; TRBD1 might be the D (5 bases). The V end lost 4 bases, the J end lost 5 bases, and 14 bases lay between the germline ends. The V gene's germline CDR1 is SNHLY and CDR2 FYNNEI. The CDR3 covers 15 residues.

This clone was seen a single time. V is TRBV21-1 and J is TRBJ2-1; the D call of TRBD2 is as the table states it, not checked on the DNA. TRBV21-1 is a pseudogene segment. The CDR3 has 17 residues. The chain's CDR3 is CASSKECWISGRNEQFF. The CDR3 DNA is TGTGCCAGCAGCAAAGAGTGTTGGATTAGCGGGAGAAATGAGCAGTTCTTC.